The source of this T cell receptor beta chain is a study of blood T cell repertoires in COVID-19. On the study more broadly: Sites across the United States, Italy and Spain contributed samples from acute and convalescent COVID-19. Sample material is recorded as cDNA or gDNA derived from T cells, B-cell-depleted T cells, or PBMCs.

As processed by the authors: Amplifying reference gene primers gave estimates of nucleated cell counts. Data came from immunoSEQ multiplex PCR; TCRdb stores just in-frame clones and leaves some out. That table gives V, J and clone size, and the DNA gave D and trimming. Among fewer than 250,000 clones listed, about 82% were seen once. Patients of the Seattle cohort, enrolled during active infection, were followed longitudinally. This CDR3 contains 16 residues. Germline loops: CDR1 SGHAT, CDR2 FQNNGV. Between the trimmed V and J ends, which lost 1 base and 4 bases, there was a span of 16 bases. The sequenced sample was peripheral blood. This receptor was identified in a man aged 55 to 70 with COVID-19, enrolled during active disease. J is TRBJ2-5 and V is TRBV11-2; weak D call: TRBD2 (6 bases). The CDR3: CASSLVWGMGGETQYF. The CDR3 nucleotides read TGTGCCAGCAGCTTAGTATGGGGGATGGGAGGAGAGACCCAGTACTTC.